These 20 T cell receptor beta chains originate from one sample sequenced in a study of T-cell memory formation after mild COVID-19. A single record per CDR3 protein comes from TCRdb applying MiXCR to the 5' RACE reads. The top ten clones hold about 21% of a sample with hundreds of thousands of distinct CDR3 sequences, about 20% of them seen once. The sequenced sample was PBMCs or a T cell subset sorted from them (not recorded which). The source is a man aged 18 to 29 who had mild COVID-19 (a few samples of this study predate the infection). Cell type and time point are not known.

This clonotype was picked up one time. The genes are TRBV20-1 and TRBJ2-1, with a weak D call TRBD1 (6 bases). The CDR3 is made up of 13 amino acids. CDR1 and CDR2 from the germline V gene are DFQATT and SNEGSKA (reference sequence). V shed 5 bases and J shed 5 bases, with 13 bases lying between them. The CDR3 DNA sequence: TGCAGTGCTCCTCAGACAGGAGACAATGAGCAGTTCTTC. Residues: CSAPQTGDNEQFF.

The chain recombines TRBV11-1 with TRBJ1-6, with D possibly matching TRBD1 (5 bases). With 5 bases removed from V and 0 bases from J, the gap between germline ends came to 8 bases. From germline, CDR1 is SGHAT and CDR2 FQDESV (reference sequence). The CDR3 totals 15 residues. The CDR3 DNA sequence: TGTGCCAGCAGCCGGGACTACTCCTATAATTCACCCCTCCACTTT. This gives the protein CASSRDYSYNSPLHF.

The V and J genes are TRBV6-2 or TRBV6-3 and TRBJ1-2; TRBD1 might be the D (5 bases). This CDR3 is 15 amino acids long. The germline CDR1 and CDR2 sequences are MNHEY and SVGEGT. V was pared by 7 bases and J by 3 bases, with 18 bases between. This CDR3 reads CASTLSGGGDYGYTF. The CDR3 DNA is TGTGCCAGCACTCTATCCGGTGGGGGTGACTATGGCTACACCTTC.

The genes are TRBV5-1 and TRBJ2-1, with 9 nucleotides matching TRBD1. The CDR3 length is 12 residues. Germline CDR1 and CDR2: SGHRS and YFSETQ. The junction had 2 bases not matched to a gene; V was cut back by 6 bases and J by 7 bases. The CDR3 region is CASKGQGNEQFF. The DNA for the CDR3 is TGCGCCAGCAAAGGACAGGGGAATGAGCAGTTCTTC.

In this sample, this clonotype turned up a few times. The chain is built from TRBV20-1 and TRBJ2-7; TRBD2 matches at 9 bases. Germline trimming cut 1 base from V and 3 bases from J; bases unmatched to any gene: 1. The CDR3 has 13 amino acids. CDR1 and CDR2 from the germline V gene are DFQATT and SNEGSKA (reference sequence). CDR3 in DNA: TGCAGTGCTAGAGTTAGCGGGGGCTACGAGCAGTACTTC. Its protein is CSARVSGGYEQYF.

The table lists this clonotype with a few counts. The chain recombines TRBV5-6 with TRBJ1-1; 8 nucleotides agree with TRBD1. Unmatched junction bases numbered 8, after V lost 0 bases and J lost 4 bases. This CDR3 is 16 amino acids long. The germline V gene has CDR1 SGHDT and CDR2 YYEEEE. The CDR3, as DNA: TGTGCCAGCAGCTTGGCAACAGGGGGGTTGCGCACTGAAGCTTTCTTT. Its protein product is CASSLATGGLRTEAFF. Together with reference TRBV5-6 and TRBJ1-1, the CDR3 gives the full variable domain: DAGVTQSPTHLIKTRGQQVTLRCSPKSGHDTVSWYQQALGQGPQFIFQYYEEEERQRGNFPDRFSGHQFPNYSSELNVNALLLGDSALYLCASSLATGGLRTEAFFGQGTRLTVV.

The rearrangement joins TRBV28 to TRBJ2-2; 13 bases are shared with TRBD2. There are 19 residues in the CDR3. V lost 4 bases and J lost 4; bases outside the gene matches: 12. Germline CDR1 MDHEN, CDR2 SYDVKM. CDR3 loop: CASSSPGTSGASVTGELFF. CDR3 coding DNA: TGTGCCAGCAGTTCTCCCGGGACTAGCGGGGCCTCGGTCACCGGGGAGCTGTTTTTT.

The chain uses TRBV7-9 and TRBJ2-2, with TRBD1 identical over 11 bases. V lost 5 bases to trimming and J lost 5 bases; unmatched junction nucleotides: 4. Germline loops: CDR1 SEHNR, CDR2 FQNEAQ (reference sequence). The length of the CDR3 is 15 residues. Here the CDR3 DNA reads TGTGCCAGCAGCCCCGGACAGGGGGCTACCGGGGAGCTGTTTTTT. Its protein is CASSPGQGATGELFF. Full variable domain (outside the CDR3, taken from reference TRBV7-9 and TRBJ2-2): DTGVSQNPRHKITKRGQNVTFRCDPISEHNRLYWYRQTLGQGPEFLTYFQNEAQLEKSRLLSDRFSAERPKGSFSTLEIQRTEQGDSAMYLCASSPGQGATGELFFGEGSRLTVL.

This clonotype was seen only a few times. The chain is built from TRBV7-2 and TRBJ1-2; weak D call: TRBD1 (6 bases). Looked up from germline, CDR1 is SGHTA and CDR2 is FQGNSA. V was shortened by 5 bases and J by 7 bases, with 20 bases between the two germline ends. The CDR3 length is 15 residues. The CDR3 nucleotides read TGTGCCAGCAGCAAGGGGGGGGCAGGTTTTTTTGGCTACACCTTC. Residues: CASSKGGAGFFGYTF.

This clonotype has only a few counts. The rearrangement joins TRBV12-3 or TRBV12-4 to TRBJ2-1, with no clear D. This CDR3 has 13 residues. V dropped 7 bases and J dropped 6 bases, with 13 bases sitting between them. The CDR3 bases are TGTGCCAGCACTCCAATCCCAGGCAATGAGCAGTTCTTC. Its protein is CASTPIPGNEQFF.

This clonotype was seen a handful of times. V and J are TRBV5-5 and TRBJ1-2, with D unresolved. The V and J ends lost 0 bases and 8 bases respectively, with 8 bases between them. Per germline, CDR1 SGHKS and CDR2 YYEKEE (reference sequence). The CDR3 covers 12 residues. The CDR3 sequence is CASSLDGSGYTF. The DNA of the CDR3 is TGTGCCAGCAGCTTGGATGGAAGCGGCTACACCTTC.

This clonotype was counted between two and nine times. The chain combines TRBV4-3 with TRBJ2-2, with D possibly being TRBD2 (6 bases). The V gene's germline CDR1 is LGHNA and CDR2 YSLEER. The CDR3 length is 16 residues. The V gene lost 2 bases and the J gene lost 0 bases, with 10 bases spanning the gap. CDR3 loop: CASSQRGGANTGELFF. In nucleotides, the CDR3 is TGCGCCAGCAGCCAAAGGGGAGGTGCGAACACCGGGGAGCTGTTTTTT.

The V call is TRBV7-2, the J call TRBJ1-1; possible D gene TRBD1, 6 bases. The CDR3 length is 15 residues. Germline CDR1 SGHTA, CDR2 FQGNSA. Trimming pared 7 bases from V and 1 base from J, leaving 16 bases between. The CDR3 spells CASISFGQSNTEAFF. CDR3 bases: TGTGCCAGCATCTCATTTGGACAGTCGAACACTGAAGCTTTCTTT.

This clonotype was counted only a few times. This CDR3 is CASGLGSIYEQFF. The CDR3 coding sequence is TGTGCTAGTGGTTTGGGCAGTATTTATGAGCAGTTCTTC. The rearrangement joins TRBV12-5 to TRBJ2-1; D not resolved. The CDR3 is 13 residues long. Trimming removed 1 base at V and 8 bases at J, with 9 bases between. Germline assignment: CDR1 LGHNT and CDR2 FRNRAP.

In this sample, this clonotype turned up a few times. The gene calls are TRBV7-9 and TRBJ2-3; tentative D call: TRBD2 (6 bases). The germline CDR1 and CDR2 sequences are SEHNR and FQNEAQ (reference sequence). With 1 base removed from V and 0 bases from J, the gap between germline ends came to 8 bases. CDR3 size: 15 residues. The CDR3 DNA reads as TGTGCCAGCAGCTTAGTCGGGACTAGCACAGATACGCAGTATTTT. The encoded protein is CASSLVGTSTDTQYF.

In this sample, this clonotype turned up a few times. The CDR3 loop is CATRWDLEGYTF. DNA of the CDR3: TGTGCCACCCGTTGGGACCTGGAGGGCTACACCTTC. This sequence joins TRBV24-1 and TRBJ1-2, with D possibly matching TRBD1 (5 bases). The CDR3 is made up of 12 amino acids. Germline CDR1 reads KGHDR; CDR2 reads SFDVKD. Trimming took off 9 bases at V and 8 bases at J, with 15 bases between the two ends.

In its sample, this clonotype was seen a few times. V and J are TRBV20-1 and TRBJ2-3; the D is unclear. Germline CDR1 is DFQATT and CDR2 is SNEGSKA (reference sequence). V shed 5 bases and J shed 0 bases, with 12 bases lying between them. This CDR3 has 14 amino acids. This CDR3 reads CSAARSPSTDTQYF. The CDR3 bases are TGCAGTGCTGCGCGTTCTCCTAGCACAGATACGCAGTATTTT.

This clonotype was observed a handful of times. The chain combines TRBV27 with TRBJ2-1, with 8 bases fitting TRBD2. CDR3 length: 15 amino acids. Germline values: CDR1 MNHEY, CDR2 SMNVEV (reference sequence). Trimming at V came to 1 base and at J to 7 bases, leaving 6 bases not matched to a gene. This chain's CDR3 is CASSLFGGAGNEQFF. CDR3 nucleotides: TGTGCCAGCAGTTTATTCGGGGGGGCTGGAAATGAGCAGTTCTTC.

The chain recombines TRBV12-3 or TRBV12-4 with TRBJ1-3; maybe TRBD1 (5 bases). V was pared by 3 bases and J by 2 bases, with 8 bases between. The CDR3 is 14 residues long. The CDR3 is CASSFGTAGNTIYF. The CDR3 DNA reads TGTGCCAGCAGTTTCGGGACGGCTGGAAACACCATATATTTT.

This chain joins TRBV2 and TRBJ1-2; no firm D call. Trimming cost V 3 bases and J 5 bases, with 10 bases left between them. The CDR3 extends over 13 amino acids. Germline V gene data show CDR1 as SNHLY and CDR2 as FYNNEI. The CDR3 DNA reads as TGTGCCAGCAGTGATGTGGCGGGTTATGGCTACACCTTC. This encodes CASSDVAGYGYTF.